This T cell receptor beta chain was sequenced in a study of identical twins. Study results and caveats: Insertions ran lower in abundant cord blood beta clonotypes, though not in memory repertoires. Conclusions came from cross-sectional statistical analysis, not from following the same donors.

As to this clonotype: Its antigen is not identified.

A single record per CDR3 protein comes from TCRdb applying MiXCR to the 5' RACE reads. The sample has under 250,000 distinct CDR3 sequences; about 12% are singletons. The CDR3 extends over 15 amino acids. V lost 7 bases and J 0 bases, leaving 15 bases between the germline ends. Germline lookup yields CDR1 SGHDT and CDR2 YYEEEE. The same sample was also used in a study of yellow fever vaccine responses in identical twins.

Sample: memory (CD45RO+) T cells sorted from blood. This clonotype originated in a young woman in good health. This rearrangement joins TRBV5-6 to TRBJ2-3; weak D call: TRBD2 (5 bases). This CDR3 is CASDASGLSTDTQYF. The CDR3 DNA follows: TGTGCCAGCGACGCATCGGGGTTGAGCACAGATACGCAGTATTTT.